This T cell receptor (beta chain) was documented in a study of glioma-infiltrating T cells. Study observations and caveats: Above-expected tissue-blood divergence occurred in all gliomas, most in low-grade ones.

Points on this clonotype: What it binds is not known.

TCR alpha and beta CDR3 regions were amplified from RNA using iRepertoire nested multiplex PCR. Tissue mRNA or PBMC total RNA, roughly 95-400 ng, went into one-step reverse transcription and amplification. TCRdb fed the multiplex PCR reads into MiXCR, producing one record per CDR3 protein. The top ten clones hold around a quarter of a sample with roughly 130,000 distinct CDR3 sequences, more than 20% of them seen once. The specimen sequenced was glioma tissue, nonneoplastic brain tissue, or PBMCs (not recorded which). The source is a human donor with low-grade glioma or glioblastoma, undergoing nonglioma brain surgery, or in good health (not recorded which).

CDR3 DNA: TGTGCCAGTAAGGGGACAGGGGTCCCTATAGGGGAGCTGTTTTTT. This encodes CASKGTGVPIGELFF. The chain uses TRBV19 and TRBJ2-2; 10 positions agree with TRBD1. The CDR3 length is 15 residues. Germline loops: CDR1 LNHDA, CDR2 SQIVND (reference sequence). The J segment lost 8 bases and the V segment lost 7 bases, leaving 10 bases of the junction unmatched. The whole variable domain, filled in from reference TRBV19 and TRBJ2-2, reads DGGITQSPKYLFRKEGQNVTLSCEQNLNHDAMYWYRQDPGQGLRLIYYSQIVNDFQKGDIAEGYSVSREKKESFPLTVTSAQKNPTAFYLCASKGTGVPIGELFFGEGSRLTVL.